Each of the 13 T cell receptor beta chains below was sequenced from the same sample in a study of blood T cell repertoires in COVID-19. Only in-frame clones appear in the TCRdb table, and some are missing; sequencing was by immunoSEQ multiplex PCR. The repertoire includes 200,000 to 250,000 clones, around nine tenths of them detected once, and 3% to 3.5% sits in the top ten. Sequencing was done on a sample of peripheral blood. The source is a man in his sixties with acute or convalescent COVID-19.

This clone is a singleton in its sample. The chain carries TRBV19 and TRBJ2-5; weak D call: TRBD2 (5 bases). Germline-derived CDR1 and CDR2 are LNHDA and SQIVND (reference sequence). This CDR3 has 15 residues. Trimming took 4 bases from V and 2 from J, leaving 14 bases between them. CDR3 in amino acids: CASSTPRTGQETQYF. CDR3 DNA: TGTGCCAGTAGTACCCCCCGGACGGGACAAGAGACCCAGTACTTC. Combining the CDR3 with reference TRBV19 and TRBJ2-5 gives the whole variable domain DGGITQSPKYLFRKEGQNVTLSCEQNLNHDAMYWYRQDPGQGLRLIYYSQIVNDFQKGDIAEGYSVSREKKESFPLTVTSAQKNPTAFYLCASSTPRTGQETQYFGPGTRLLVL.

The chain uses TRBV7-9 and TRBJ2-7; 7 bases agree with TRBD1. Germline assignment: CDR1 SEHNR and CDR2 FQNEAQ (reference sequence). V dropped 4 bases and J dropped 3; count of bases not matched to a gene: 6. This CDR3 contains 14 residues. This CDR3 reads CASSSGQDLYEQYF. CDR3 bases: TGTGCCAGCAGCTCCGGACAGGACCTCTACGAGCAGTACTTC.

V and J are TRBV6-5 and TRBJ1-1, with 7 bases that match TRBD1. V gave up 2 bases and J gave up 8 bases; unmatched junction bases: 8. This CDR3 has 14 residues. Germline CDR1 MNHEY, CDR2 SVGAGI. The CDR3 protein is CASSYETGIREAFF. For the CDR3, the DNA is TGTGCCAGCAGTTACGAGACAGGGATCCGGGAAGCTTTCTTT.

This sequence joins TRBV24-1 and TRBJ1-4; 7 nucleotides match TRBD1. CDR3 length: 14 residues. Germline assignment: CDR1 KGHDR and CDR2 SFDVKD. The junction had 2 bases not matched to a gene; V was cut back by 5 bases and J by 3 bases. CDR3 coding DNA: TGTGCCACCAGTGCGACAGGGCCTAATGAAAAACTGTTTTTT. Translating it yields CATSATGPNEKLFF.

This clone was seen a handful of times. The V call is TRBV20-1, the J call TRBJ2-4; 7 bases map to TRBD2. Trimming cost V 6 bases and J 8 bases; bases outside gene matches: 4. Looked up from germline, CDR1 is DFQATT and CDR2 is SNEGSKA (reference sequence). The CDR3 is made up of 11 amino acids. CDR3 nucleotides: TGCAGTGCCGACCGGGGGGACATTCAGTACTTC. This encodes CSADRGDIQYF.

This chain links TRBV6-5 with TRBJ2-7, with TRBD1 as a possible D gene (5 bases). This CDR3 is 14 amino acids long. The V end lost 0 bases, the J end lost 6 bases, and 12 bases lay between the germline ends. Looked up from germline, CDR1 is MNHEY and CDR2 is SVGAGI. CDR3 nucleotides: TGTGCCAGCAGTTACTCGAGCAGGGCGGTCGAGCAGTACTTC. It yields the protein CASSYSSRAVEQYF.

This clone was recorded once. The chain employs TRBV19 and TRBJ1-1; 9 bases align to TRBD1. The ends lost 5 bases at V and 1 base at J; junction bases unmatched: 5. From germline, CDR1 is LNHDA and CDR2 SQIVND (reference sequence). This CDR3 contains 15 residues. CDR3 coding DNA: TGTGCCAGTAGTCCCGGGACAGGGTGGAACACTGAAGCTTTCTTT. Encoded protein: CASSPGTGWNTEAFF.

CDR3 in DNA: TGTGCCAGCAGCCTCCGCGGGGGGGACGAAAAACTGTTTTTT. Amino acid sequence: CASSLRGGDEKLFF. The V gene is TRBV9, the J gene TRBJ1-4, with D possibly matching TRBD1 (5 bases). V gave up 4 bases and J gave up 8 bases, with 15 bases separating them. Per germline, CDR1 SGDLS and CDR2 YYNGEE. The CDR3 is 14 amino acids.

The J gene is TRBJ2-7, the V gene TRBV23-1; D might be TRBD1 (5 bases). TRBV23-1 is sorted into the ORF group, with uncertain function. This CDR3 is built from 15 residues. Trimming took off 4 bases at V and 0 bases at J, with 13 bases between the two ends. The chain's CDR3 is CASSRLAGPSYEQYF. CDR3 in DNA: TGCGCCAGCAGTCGCCTGGCAGGGCCCTCCTACGAGCAGTACTTC.

V gene TRBV4-3 combines with J gene TRBJ2-1; D might be TRBD1 (6 bases). This CDR3 has 14 residues. Germline lookup yields CDR1 LGHNA and CDR2 YSLEER. The V end lost 1 base, the J end lost 7 bases, and 11 bases lay between the germline ends. The CDR3 loop reads CASSQAQGPNEQFF. CDR3 DNA sequence: TGCGCCAGCAGCCAAGCCCAGGGGCCAAATGAGCAGTTCTTC.

This chain connects TRBV7-9 to TRBJ1-1; D is perhaps TRBD1 (5 bases). The CDR3 consists of 16 residues. With 0 bases removed from V and 4 bases from J, the gap between germline ends came to 15 bases. Germline CDR1 and CDR2: SEHNR and FQNEAQ (reference sequence). CDR3 DNA sequence: TGTGCCAGCAGCTTAGCACCACAGGCGCTGCTCACTGAAGCTTTCTTT. This codes for CASSLAPQALLTEAFF. The whole variable domain, remainder taken from reference TRBV7-9 and TRBJ1-1, is DTGVSQNPRHKITKRGQNVTFRCDPISEHNRLYWYRQTLGQGPEFLTYFQNEAQLEKSRLLSDRFSAERPKGSFSTLEIQRTEQGDSAMYLCASSLAPQALLTEAFFGQGTRLTVV.

The V gene is TRBV10-3, the J gene TRBJ2-3; the match to TRBD2 covers 10 bases. This CDR3 region has 16 residues. Germline V lookup: CDR1 ENHRY, CDR2 SYGVKD. The V and J ends lost 4 bases and 0 bases, in that order; junction bases with no gene match: 4. The CDR3 DNA reads TGTGCCATCAGTGGGAATAGCGGGGGGAGCACAGATACGCAGTATTTT. Translation gives CAISGNSGGSTDTQYF.

The chain uses TRBV14 and TRBJ2-1, with 9 nucleotides matching TRBD1. The V gene end was trimmed by 2 bases and the J gene end by 11 bases; junction bases not matched to a gene: 4. There are 13 residues in the CDR3. Germline V lookup: CDR1 SGHDN, CDR2 FVKESK. This chain's CDR3 is CASSQSGQGKQFF. Written as DNA, the CDR3 is TGTGCCAGCAGCCAATCGGGACAGGGAAAGCAGTTCTTC.